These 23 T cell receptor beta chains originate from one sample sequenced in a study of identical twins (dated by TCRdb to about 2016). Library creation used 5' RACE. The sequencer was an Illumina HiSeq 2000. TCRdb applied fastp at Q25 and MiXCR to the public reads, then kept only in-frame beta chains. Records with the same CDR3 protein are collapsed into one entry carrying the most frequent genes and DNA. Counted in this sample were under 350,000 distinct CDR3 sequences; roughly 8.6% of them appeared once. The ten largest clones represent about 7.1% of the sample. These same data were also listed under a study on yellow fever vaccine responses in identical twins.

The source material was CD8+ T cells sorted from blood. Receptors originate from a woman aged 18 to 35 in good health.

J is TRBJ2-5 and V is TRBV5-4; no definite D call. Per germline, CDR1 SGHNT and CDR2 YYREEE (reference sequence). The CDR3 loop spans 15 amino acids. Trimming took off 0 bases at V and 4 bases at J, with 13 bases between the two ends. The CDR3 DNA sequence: TGTGCCAGCAGCTTGGGCGGCACCTCCAGAGAGACCCAGTACTTC. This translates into CASSLGGTSRETQYF.

CDR3 sequence (DNA): TGTGCCAGCAGCTTAGCCGCGGGGGCGGAGGAGACCCAGTACTTC. It codes for CASSLAAGAEETQYF. The rearrangement uses TRBV7-9 and TRBJ2-5, with a possible D match to TRBD2 (7 bases). This CDR3 spans 15 amino acids. Germline V gene lookup returns CDR1 SEHNR and CDR2 FQNEAQ (reference sequence). The V end was cut by 0 bases, the J end by 5 bases, with 13 bases between.

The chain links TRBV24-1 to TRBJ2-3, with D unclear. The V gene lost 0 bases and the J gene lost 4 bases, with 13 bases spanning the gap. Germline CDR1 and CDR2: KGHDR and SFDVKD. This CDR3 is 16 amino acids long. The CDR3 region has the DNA TGTGCCACCAGTGATTTGGGCGATGTCAGTTCAGATACGCAGTATTTT. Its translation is CATSDLGDVSSDTQYF.

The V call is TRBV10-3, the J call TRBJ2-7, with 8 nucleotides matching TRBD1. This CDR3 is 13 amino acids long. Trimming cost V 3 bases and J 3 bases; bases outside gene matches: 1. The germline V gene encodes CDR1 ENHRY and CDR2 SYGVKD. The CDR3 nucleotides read TGTGCCATCAGTGAAGGACAGGGCTACGAGCAGTACTTC. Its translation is CAISEGQGYEQYF.

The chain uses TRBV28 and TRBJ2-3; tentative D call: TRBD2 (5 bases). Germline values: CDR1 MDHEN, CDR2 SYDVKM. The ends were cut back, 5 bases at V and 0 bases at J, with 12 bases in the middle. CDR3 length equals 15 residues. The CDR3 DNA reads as TGTGCCAGCAGTCCCTCACGGGGTAGCACAGATACGCAGTATTTT. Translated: CASSPSRGSTDTQYF.

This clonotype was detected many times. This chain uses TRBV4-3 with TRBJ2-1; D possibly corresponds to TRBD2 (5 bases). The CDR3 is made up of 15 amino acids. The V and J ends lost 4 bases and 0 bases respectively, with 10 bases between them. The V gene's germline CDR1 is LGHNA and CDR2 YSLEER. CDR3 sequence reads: CASSPKRSSYNEQFF. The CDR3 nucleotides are TGCGCCAGCAGCCCCAAGCGGAGCTCCTACAATGAGCAGTTCTTC.

The CDR3 loop is CASSYLGGYNEQFF. The DNA for the CDR3 is TGTGCCAGCAGTTACCTAGGGGGTTACAATGAGCAGTTCTTC. The chain carries TRBV6-2 or TRBV6-3 and TRBJ2-1; the D gene is possibly TRBD1 (6 bases). Trimming took 2 bases from V and 4 from J, leaving 9 bases between them. This CDR3 contains 14 residues. Per germline, CDR1 MNHEY and CDR2 SVGEGT.

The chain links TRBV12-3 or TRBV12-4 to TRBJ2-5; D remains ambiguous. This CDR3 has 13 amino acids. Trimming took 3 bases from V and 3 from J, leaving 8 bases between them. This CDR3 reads CASSLNSKETQYF. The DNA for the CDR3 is TGTGCCAGCAGTTTGAACAGCAAAGAGACCCAGTACTTC.

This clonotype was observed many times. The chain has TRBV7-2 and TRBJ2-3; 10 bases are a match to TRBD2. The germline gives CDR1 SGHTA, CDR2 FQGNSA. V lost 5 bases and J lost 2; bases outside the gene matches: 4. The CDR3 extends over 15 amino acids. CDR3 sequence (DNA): TGTGCCAGCAGCACCCTAGCGGGGGCCACAGATACGCAGTATTTT. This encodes CASSTLAGATDTQYF.

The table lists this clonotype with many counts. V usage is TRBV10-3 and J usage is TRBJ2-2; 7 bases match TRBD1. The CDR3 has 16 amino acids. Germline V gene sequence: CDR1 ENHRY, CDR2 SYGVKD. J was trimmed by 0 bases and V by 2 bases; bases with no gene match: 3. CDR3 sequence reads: CAISEKGGANTGELFF. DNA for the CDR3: TGTGCCATCAGTGAGAAAGGGGGCGCGAACACCGGGGAGCTGTTTTTT.

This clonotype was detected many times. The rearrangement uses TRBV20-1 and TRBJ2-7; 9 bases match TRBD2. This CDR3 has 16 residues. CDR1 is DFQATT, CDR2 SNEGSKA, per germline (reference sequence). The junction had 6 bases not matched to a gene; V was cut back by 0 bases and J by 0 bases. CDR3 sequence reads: CSARDFASGDSYEQYF. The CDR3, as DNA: TGCAGTGCTAGAGATTTTGCTAGCGGGGACTCCTACGAGCAGTACTTC.

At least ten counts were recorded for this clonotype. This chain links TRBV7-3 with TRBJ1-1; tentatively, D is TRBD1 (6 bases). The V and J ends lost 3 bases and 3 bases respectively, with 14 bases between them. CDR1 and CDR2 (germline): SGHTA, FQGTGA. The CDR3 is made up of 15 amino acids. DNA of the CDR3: TGTGCCAGCAGCTTCATCAGGGGACGGGACACTGAAGCTTTCTTT. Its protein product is CASSFIRGRDTEAFF.

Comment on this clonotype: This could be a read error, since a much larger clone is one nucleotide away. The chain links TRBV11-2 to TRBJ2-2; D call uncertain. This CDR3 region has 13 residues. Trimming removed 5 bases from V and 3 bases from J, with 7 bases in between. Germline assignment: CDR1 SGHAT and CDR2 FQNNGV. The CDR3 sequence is CASSTDYTGELFF. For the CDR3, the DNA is TGTGCCAGCAGCACCGACTACACCGGGGAGCTGTTTTTT.

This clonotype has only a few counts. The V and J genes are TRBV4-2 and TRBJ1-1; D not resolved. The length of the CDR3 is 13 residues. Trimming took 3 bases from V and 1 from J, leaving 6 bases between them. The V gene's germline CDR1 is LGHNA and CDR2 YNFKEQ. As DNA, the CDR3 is TGTGCCAGCAGCCACGGGAGGAACACTGAAGCTTTCTTT. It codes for CASSHGRNTEAFF.

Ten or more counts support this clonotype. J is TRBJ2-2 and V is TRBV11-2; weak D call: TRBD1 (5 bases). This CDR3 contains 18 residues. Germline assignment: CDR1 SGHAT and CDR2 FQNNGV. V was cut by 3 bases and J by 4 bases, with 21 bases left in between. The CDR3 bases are TGTGCCAGCAGCTTCTTATCAGGGAAAATACTGGTCACCGGGGAGCTGTTTTTT. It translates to CASSFLSGKILVTGELFF.

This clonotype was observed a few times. Here the CDR3 reads CASSPLRSGTEAFF. In nucleotides, the CDR3 is TGTGCCAGCAGTCCATTGAGAAGCGGGACTGAAGCTTTCTTT. The rearrangement links TRBV6-2 or TRBV6-3 to TRBJ1-1; no reliable D call. The CDR3 covers 14 residues. CDR1 MNHEY and CDR2 SVGEGT come from the germline V gene. Trimming pared 5 bases from V and 5 bases from J, leaving 15 bases between.

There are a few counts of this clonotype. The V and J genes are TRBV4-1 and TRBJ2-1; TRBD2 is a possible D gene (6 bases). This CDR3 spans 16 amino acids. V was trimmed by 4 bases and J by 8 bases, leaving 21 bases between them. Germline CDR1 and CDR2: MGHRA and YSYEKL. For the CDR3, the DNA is TGCGCCAGCAGCCCCCTGGAGGGAGGTCAGGTCTATGAGCAGTTCTTC. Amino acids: CASSPLEGGQVYEQFF.

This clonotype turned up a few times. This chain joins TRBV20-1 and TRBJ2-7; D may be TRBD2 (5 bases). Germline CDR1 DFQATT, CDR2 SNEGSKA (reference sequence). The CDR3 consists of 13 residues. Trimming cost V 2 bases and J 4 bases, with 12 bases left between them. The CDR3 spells CSARPSTAYEQYF. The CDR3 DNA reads TGCAGTGCTAGACCTAGCACCGCGTACGAGCAGTACTTC.

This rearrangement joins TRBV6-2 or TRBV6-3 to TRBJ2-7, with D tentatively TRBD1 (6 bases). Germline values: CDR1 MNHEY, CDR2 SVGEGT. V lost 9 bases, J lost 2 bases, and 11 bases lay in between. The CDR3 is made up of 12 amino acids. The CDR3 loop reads CASSDSAYEQYF. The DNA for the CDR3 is TGTGCCAGTTCGGACAGTGCCTACGAGCAGTACTTC.

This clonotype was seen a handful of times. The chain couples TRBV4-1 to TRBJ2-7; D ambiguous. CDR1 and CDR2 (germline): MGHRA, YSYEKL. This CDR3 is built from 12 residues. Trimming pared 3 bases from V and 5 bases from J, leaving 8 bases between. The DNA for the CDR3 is TGCGCCAGCAGCCACTACCCCCACGAGCAGTACTTC. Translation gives CASSHYPHEQYF.

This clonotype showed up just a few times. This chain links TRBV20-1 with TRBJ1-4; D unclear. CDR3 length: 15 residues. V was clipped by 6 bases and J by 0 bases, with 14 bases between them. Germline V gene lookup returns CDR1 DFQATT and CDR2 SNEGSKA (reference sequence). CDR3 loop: CSARRTVATNEKLFF. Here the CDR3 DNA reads TGCAGTGCCAGACGGACCGTTGCAACTAATGAAAAACTGTTTTTT.

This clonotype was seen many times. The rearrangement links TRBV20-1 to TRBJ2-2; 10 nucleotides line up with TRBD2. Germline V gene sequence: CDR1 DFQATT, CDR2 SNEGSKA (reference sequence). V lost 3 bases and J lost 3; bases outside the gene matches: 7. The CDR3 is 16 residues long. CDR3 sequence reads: CSARNWTSGDTGELFF. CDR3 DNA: TGCAGTGCTAGGAACTGGACTAGCGGAGACACCGGGGAGCTGTTTTTT.

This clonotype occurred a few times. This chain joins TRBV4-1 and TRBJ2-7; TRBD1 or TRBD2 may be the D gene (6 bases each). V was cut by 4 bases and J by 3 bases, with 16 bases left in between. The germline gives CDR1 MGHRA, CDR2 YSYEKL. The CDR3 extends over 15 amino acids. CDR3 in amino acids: CASSPSPGAGYEQYF. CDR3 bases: TGCGCCAGCAGCCCCTCACCGGGGGCGGGCTACGAGCAGTACTTC.